Each of the 11 T cell receptor beta chains below was sequenced from the same sample in a study of T cells after yellow fever vaccination (dated by TCRdb to between 2017 and 2020). Library preparation used 5' RACE. TCRdb shows the sequencer as Illumina HiSeq 2500. TCRdb trimmed public reads at Q25 via fastp, called clones via MiXCR and kept in-frame beta chains. For every CDR3 protein sequence, its rows merge into one entry that carries the most common genes and DNA. The sample profile shows fewer than 450,000 distinct CDR3 sequences; roughly 12% of them were found once. Around 20% of the sample is taken by the ten largest. This sample's treatment or condition label indicates: live attenuated yellow fever vaccine strain. The material was PBMCs, obtained on the day of the first yellow fever vaccination. Receptors were obtained from a man between 18 and 35 years old who received the YFV17D yellow fever vaccine.

This chain uses TRBV12-3 or TRBV12-4 with TRBJ1-2; TRBD1 matches at 12 bases. The CDR3 loop spans 14 amino acids. V dropped 5 bases and J dropped 7; count of bases not matched to a gene: 5. CDR3: CASSRDRGRGGYTF. As DNA, the CDR3 is TGTGCCAGCAGTCGGGACAGGGGGCGCGGTGGCTACACCTTC.

This clonotype was recorded a few times. V usage is TRBV7-9 and J usage is TRBJ2-2, with a possible D match to TRBD2 (5 bases). Germline V gives CDR1 SEHNR, CDR2 FQNEAQ (reference sequence). The CDR3 sequence is 16 residues long. Trimming cost V 1 base and J 5 bases, with 14 bases left between them. The CDR3 protein is CASSLEEGRKTGELFF. The CDR3 coding sequence is TGTGCCAGCAGCTTAGAAGAGGGCAGGAAGACCGGGGAGCTGTTTTTT. The full variable domain, completed using reference TRBV7-9 and TRBJ2-2, is DTGVSQNPRHKITKRGQNVTFRCDPISEHNRLYWYRQTLGQGPEFLTYFQNEAQLEKSRLLSDRFSAERPKGSFSTLEIQRTEQGDSAMYLCASSLEEGRKTGELFFGEGSRLTVL.

V is TRBV7-6 and J is TRBJ1-1; D remains ambiguous. The ends were cut back, 2 bases at V and 0 bases at J, with 7 bases in the middle. The CDR3 consists of 14 residues. Looked up from germline, CDR1 is SGHVS and CDR2 is FNYEAQ. The chain's CDR3 is CASSLFDLNTEAFF. The CDR3, as DNA: TGTGCCAGCAGCTTATTCGATCTGAACACTGAAGCTTTCTTT.

The V gene is TRBV5-1, the J gene TRBJ1-2, with 9 bases identical to TRBD1. This CDR3 has 15 residues. Looked up from germline, CDR1 is SGHRS and CDR2 is YFSETQ. V gave up 6 bases and J gave up 1 base; unmatched junction bases: 7. The CDR3 nucleotides are TGCGCCAGCACCACTAGGACAGGGGATAACTATGGCTACACCTTC. Its protein product is CASTTRTGDNYGYTF.

This clonotype occurred a few times. The chain joins TRBV3-1 to TRBJ1-1; TRBD1 might be the D (5 bases). V was clipped by 3 bases and J by 4 bases, with 18 bases between them. The CDR3 runs 16 residues. Germline V CDR1 and CDR2: LGHDT, YNNKEL (reference sequence). The CDR3 sequence: CASSQGTGWDSTEAFF. CDR3 DNA: TGTGCCAGCAGCCAGGGTACAGGTTGGGATAGCACTGAAGCTTTCTTT. The full variable domain, completed using reference TRBV3-1 and TRBJ1-1, is DTAVSQTPKYLVTQMGNDKSIKCEQNLGHDTMYWYKQDSKKFLKIMFSYNNKELIINETVPNRFSPKSPDKAHLNLHINSLELGDSAVYFCASSQGTGWDSTEAFFGQGTRLTVV.

This clonotype was observed a handful of times. The CDR3 DNA follows: TGCAGTGCTATAGACGATCAAAACATTCAGTACTTC. It codes for CSAIDDQNIQYF. The chain uses TRBV20-1 and TRBJ2-4; D is undetermined. The CDR3 runs 12 residues. Germline V CDR1 and CDR2: DFQATT, SNEGSKA (reference sequence). The germline V and J ends were trimmed by 4 bases and 5 bases, with 9 bases remaining between them.

This clonotype came up many times. The chain recombines TRBV12-3 or TRBV12-4 with TRBJ2-5, with D unclear. The CDR3 contains 12 residues. The V gene lost 6 bases and the J gene lost 2 bases, with 7 bases spanning the gap. CDR3 residues: CASRGIQETQYF. For the CDR3, the DNA is TGTGCCAGCAGAGGGATTCAAGAGACCCAGTACTTC.

The V gene is TRBV5-1, the J gene TRBJ2-2; maybe TRBD2 (5 bases). V gave up 4 bases and J gave up 3 bases, with 16 bases separating them. Germline V CDR1 and CDR2: SGHRS, YFSETQ. This CDR3 has 16 residues. CDR3 sequence reads: CASSPSLGDYTGELFF. DNA of the CDR3: TGCGCCAGCAGCCCCTCCTTGGGAGACTACACCGGGGAGCTGTTTTTT.

In this sample, this clonotype turned up a few times. This chain uses TRBV11-1 with TRBJ1-2; no definite D call. The germline V gene has CDR1 SGHAT and CDR2 FQDESV (reference sequence). Trimming removed 2 bases from V and 2 bases from J, with 6 bases in between. The CDR3 totals 13 residues. In nucleotides, the CDR3 is TGTGCCAGCAGCTTACGATTCAACTATGGCTACACCTTC. Translating gives CASSLRFNYGYTF.

V is TRBV20-1 and J is TRBJ1-1; D gene ambiguous. V was shortened by 3 bases and J by 6 bases, with 11 bases between the two germline ends. This CDR3 spans 12 amino acids. CDR1 and CDR2 (germline): DFQATT, SNEGSKA (reference sequence). The CDR3 loop is CSARMTPPEAFF. The CDR3 DNA is TGCAGTGCTAGGATGACTCCCCCTGAAGCTTTCTTT.

The rearrangement joins TRBV30 to TRBJ2-7; D gene ambiguous. Deletions cut 2 bases from V and 7 bases from J, with 9 bases between. Germline-derived CDR1 and CDR2 are GTSNPN and SVGIG (reference sequence). This CDR3 region has 11 residues. DNA for the CDR3: TGTGCCTGGAGTAATTATCTGGAGCAGTACTTC. It specifies CAWSNYLEQYF.